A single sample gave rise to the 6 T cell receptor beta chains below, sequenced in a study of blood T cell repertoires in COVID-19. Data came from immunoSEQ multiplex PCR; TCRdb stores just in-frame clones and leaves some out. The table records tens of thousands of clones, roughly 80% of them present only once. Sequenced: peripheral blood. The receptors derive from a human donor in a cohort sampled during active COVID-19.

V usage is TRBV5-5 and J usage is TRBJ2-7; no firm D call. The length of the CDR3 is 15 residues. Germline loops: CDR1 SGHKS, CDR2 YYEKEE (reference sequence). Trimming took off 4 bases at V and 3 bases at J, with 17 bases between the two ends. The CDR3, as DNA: TGTGCCAGCAGCGCCATTCTCACTCAGGTCTACGAGCAGTACTTC. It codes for CASSAILTQVYEQYF.

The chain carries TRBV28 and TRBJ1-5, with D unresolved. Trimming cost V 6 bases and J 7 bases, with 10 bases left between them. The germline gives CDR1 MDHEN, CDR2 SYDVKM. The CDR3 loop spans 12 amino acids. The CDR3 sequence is CASSLTYQPQHF. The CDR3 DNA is TGTGCCAGCAGCCTTACATACCAGCCCCAGCATTTT.

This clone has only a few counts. The CDR3 loop reads CASSDLPGQETQYF. The CDR3 region has the DNA TGTGCCAGCAGTGATCTTCCCGGGCAAGAGACCCAGTACTTC. V gene TRBV2 combines with J gene TRBJ2-5; no firm D call. The CDR3 is made up of 14 amino acids. V lost 3 bases and J 2 bases, leaving 10 bases between the germline ends. In germline, CDR1 is SNHLY, CDR2 FYNNEI.

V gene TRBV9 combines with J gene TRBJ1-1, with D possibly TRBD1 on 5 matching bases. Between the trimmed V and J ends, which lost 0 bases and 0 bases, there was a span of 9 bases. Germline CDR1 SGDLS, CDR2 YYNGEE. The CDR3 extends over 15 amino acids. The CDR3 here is CASSVGGLMNTEAFF. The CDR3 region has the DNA TGTGCCAGCAGCGTAGGGGGCCTCATGAACACTGAAGCTTTCTTT. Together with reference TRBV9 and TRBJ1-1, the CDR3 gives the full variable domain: DSGVTQTPKHLITATGQRVTLRCSPRSGDLSVYWYQQSLDQGLQFLIQYYNGEERAKGNILERFSAQQFPDLHSELNLSSLELGDSALYFCASSVGGLMNTEAFFGQGTRLTVV.

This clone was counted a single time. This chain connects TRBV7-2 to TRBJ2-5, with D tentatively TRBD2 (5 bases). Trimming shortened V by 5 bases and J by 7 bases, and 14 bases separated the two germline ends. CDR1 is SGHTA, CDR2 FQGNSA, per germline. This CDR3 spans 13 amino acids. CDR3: CASSPEGGRTQYF. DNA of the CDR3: TGTGCCAGCAGCCCCGAGGGCGGCCGGACCCAGTACTTC.

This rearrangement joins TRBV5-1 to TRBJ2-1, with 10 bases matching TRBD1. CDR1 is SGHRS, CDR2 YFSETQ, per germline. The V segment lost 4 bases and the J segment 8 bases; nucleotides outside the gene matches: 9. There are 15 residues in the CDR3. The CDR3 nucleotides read TGCGCCAGCAGCCTGCGACAGGGGGCTTTGGATGAGCAGTTCTTC. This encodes CASSLRQGALDEQFF.